Following are 15 T cell receptor beta chains from one sample sequenced in a study of blood T cell repertoires in COVID-19. Profiled with immunoSEQ multiplex PCR; TCRdb holds only in-frame clones, not every one. The data contain hundreds of thousands of clones, roughly 84% of them singletons. Sample: peripheral blood. The receptors here all came from a woman of 80 years or more with active or convalescent COVID-19.

This clone was counted only a few times. The chain links TRBV11-2 to TRBJ2-3; weak D call: TRBD2 (7 bases). Per germline, CDR1 SGHAT and CDR2 FQNNGV. There are 15 residues in the CDR3. V was cut by 2 bases and J by 5 bases, with 14 bases left in between. The CDR3 loop is CASSLNGGRGDTQYF. The DNA for the CDR3 is TGTGCCAGCAGCTTAAACGGGGGGCGGGGAGATACGCAGTATTTT. Complete variable domain (other parts from reference TRBV11-2 and TRBJ2-3): EAGVAQSPRYKIIEKRQSVAFWCNPISGHATLYWYQQILGQGPKLLIQFQNNGVVDDSQLPKDRFSAERLKGVDSTLKIQPAKLEDSAVYLCASSLNGGRGDTQYFGPGTRLTVL.

This chain links TRBV3-1 (or the pseudogene TRBV3-2) with TRBJ1-3, with D possibly TRBD1 on 6 matching bases. The germline V and J ends were trimmed by 2 bases and 4 bases, with 12 bases remaining between them. The CDR3 spans 15 residues. CDR1 is LGHDT, CDR2 YNNKEL, per germline (reference sequence). CDR3: CASSQSGARGNTIYF. CDR3 DNA sequence: TGTGCCAGCAGCCAATCAGGGGCGAGGGGAAACACCATATATTTT.

V is TRBV6-5 and J is TRBJ2-1; possible D gene TRBD2, 5 bases. V was shortened by 0 bases and J by 5 bases, with 14 bases between the two germline ends. The CDR3 loop spans 16 amino acids. Germline lookup yields CDR1 MNHEY and CDR2 SVGAGI. CDR3 protein: CASSYSRGRAHNEQFF. The CDR3 coding sequence is TGTGCCAGCAGTTACTCGAGAGGGAGAGCCCACAATGAGCAGTTCTTC.

The rearrangement uses TRBV11-3 and TRBJ2-7; 8 nucleotides match TRBD2. CDR1 and CDR2 from the germline V gene are SGHNT and YENEEA. The ends lost 4 bases at V and 3 bases at J; junction bases unmatched: 5. This CDR3 comprises 14 residues. The CDR3 nucleotides are TGTGCCAGCAGCTCGACTAGCGTAGACTACGAGCAGTACTTC. Amino acids: CASSSTSVDYEQYF.

The genes are TRBV11-2 and TRBJ2-7; perhaps TRBD1 as D (5 bases). Trimming took off 5 bases at V and 3 bases at J, with 8 bases between the two ends. Germline V CDR1 and CDR2: SGHAT, FQNNGV. This CDR3 is built from 12 residues. The DNA for the CDR3 is TGTGCCAGCAGCCGAGACAGCTACGAGCAGTACTTC. This sequence encodes CASSRDSYEQYF.

This clone was counted once. The chain is built from TRBV5-1 and TRBJ2-3, with TRBD2 matching 8 bases. This CDR3 has 15 amino acids. CDR1 SGHRS and CDR2 YFSETQ come from the germline V gene. V trimming: 4 bases; J trimming: 3 bases; junction bases outside the gene matches: 7. The CDR3 protein is CASSVTGLGTDTQYF. Written as DNA, the CDR3 is TGCGCCAGCAGCGTGACGGGACTAGGGACAGATACGCAGTATTTT.

This chain joins TRBV30 and TRBJ2-7; 8 nucleotides align to TRBD2. The V gene end was trimmed by 2 bases and the J gene end by 7 bases; junction bases not matched to a gene: 7. CDR3 length equals 13 residues. Germline values: CDR1 GTSNPN, CDR2 SVGIG (reference sequence). The CDR3 DNA is TGTGCCTGGAGTCCCCAGCTAGCGGGTGAGCAGTACTTC. It is translated as CAWSPQLAGEQYF.

The rearrangement links TRBV4-1 to TRBJ1-4; D unresolved. V lost 1 base to trimming and J lost 0 bases, with 12 bases between them. This CDR3 spans 17 amino acids. Germline assignment: CDR1 MGHRA and CDR2 YSYEKL. The CDR3 reads CASSQGLGGPTNEKLFF. DNA of the CDR3: TGCGCCAGCAGCCAAGGTCTAGGAGGGCCAACTAATGAAAAACTGTTTTTT.

The V call is TRBV5-4, the J call TRBJ1-1; 7 positions match TRBD1. The junction had 5 bases not matched to a gene; V was cut back by 0 bases and J by 0 bases. CDR3 length equals 16 residues. The germline CDR1 and CDR2 sequences are SGHNT and YYREEE (reference sequence). The DNA for the CDR3 is TGTGCCAGCAGCTTGGCCGAGACAGGGATGAACACTGAAGCTTTCTTT. As protein: CASSLAETGMNTEAFF.

J is TRBJ2-1 and V is TRBV3-1 (or the pseudogene TRBV3-2); 7 nucleotides match TRBD1. V lost 0 bases and J lost 12; bases outside the gene matches: 5. This CDR3 spans 13 amino acids. Germline CDR1 LGHDT, CDR2 YNNKEL (reference sequence). The CDR3 sequence: CASSQDRPGGQFF. The CDR3 DNA is TGTGCCAGCAGCCAAGATAGGCCAGGGGGGCAGTTCTTC.

The chain carries TRBV6-6 and TRBJ2-3; D is unclear. Trimming took off 0 bases at V and 5 bases at J, with 15 bases between the two ends. In germline, CDR1 is MNHNY, CDR2 SVGAGI (reference sequence). The CDR3 totals 16 residues. CDR3 sequence (DNA): TGTGCCAGCAGTTACTCGATAGAACCGAGACTAGATACGCAGTATTTT. This codes for CASSYSIEPRLDTQYF.

The chain carries TRBV13 and TRBJ2-5; TRBD1 is a possible D gene (6 bases). The CDR3 runs to 13 residues. Trimming stripped 5 bases from V and 2 bases from J, with 9 bases between. Germline CDR1 is PRHDT and CDR2 is FYEKMQ (reference sequence). The CDR3 sequence is CASSPGHQETQYF. In nucleotides, the CDR3 is TGTGCCAGCAGCCCGGGACATCAAGAGACCCAGTACTTC.

V and J are TRBV7-8 and TRBJ2-2, with 8 bases fitting TRBD1. This CDR3 has 18 residues. Unmatched junction bases numbered 10, after V lost 1 base and J lost 3 bases. Germline CDR1 reads SGHVS; CDR2 reads FQNEAQ. For the CDR3, the DNA is TGTGCCAGCAGCTTAGTTGGGGTGGGACAGGCACACACCGGGGAGCTGTTTTTT. Its translation: CASSLVGVGQAHTGELFF.

The CDR3 nucleotides read TGTGCCAGCAGTTCCCAGGGTTCGGTGCAGCCCCAGCATTTT. Encoded protein: CASSSQGSVQPQHF. The chain combines TRBV27 with TRBJ1-5, with D possibly being TRBD1 (5 bases). The CDR3 consists of 14 residues. The V end was cut by 4 bases, the J end by 7 bases, with 14 bases between. The germline CDR1 and CDR2 sequences are MNHEY and SMNVEV (reference sequence).

The gene calls are TRBV29-1 and TRBJ2-1, with 7 bases fitting TRBD2. The CDR3 totals 13 residues. Germline V CDR1 and CDR2: SQVTM, ANQGSEA. The ends lost 6 bases at V and 0 bases at J; junction bases unmatched: 2. Here the CDR3 reads CSVGTNSYNEQFF. As DNA, the CDR3 is TGCAGCGTCGGGACTAACTCCTACAATGAGCAGTTCTTC.